These 20 T cell receptor beta chains came from one sample sequenced in a study of T cells in women clearing cervical HPV infection. Only in-frame clones appear in the TCRdb table, and some are missing; sequencing was by immunoSEQ multiplex PCR. With around 39,000 clones in the sample, the ten largest clones hold about 1.5%. Sequencing was performed on blood buffy coat. Receptors originate from a woman between 18 and 70 years old with a cervical HPV16 infection that either progressed to CIN3+ or cleared (not recorded which).

CDR3 bases read: TGTGCCAGCAGCAACGGGCGGGCAGATACG. Amino acids: CASSNGRADT. From start to end, the CDR3 is CASSNGRADTQYF. The chain combines TRBV11-3 with TRBJ2-3; TRBD2 might be the D (5 bases). Read data end 3 residues before the CDR3 end; the end is taken from the germline J gene. With 5 bases removed from V and 4 bases from J, the gap between germline ends came to 10 bases. Germline V CDR1 and CDR2: SGHNT, YENEEA. This CDR3 region has 13 residues.

As concerns this clone: The read terminates 3 residues ahead of where the CDR3 ends, so the germline J gene completes it. In the same sample, other DNA sequences code for this CDR3. The chain uses TRBV5-1 and TRBJ1-2, with 7 positions matching TRBD1. Germline V gene sequence: CDR1 SGHRS, CDR2 YFSETQ. This CDR3 is 15 amino acids long. CDR3: CASSIGTADIGGYTF. The DNA read from the CDR3 is TGCGCCAGCAGCATAGGGACAGCGGATATTGGGGGA.

A word on this clone: Read sequence stops 3 residues before the CDR3 end, and the germline J gene provides the missing end. The rearrangement uses TRBV5-1 and TRBJ2-7; D is perhaps TRBD1 (5 bases). Per the germline V gene, CDR1 is SGHRS and CDR2 is YFSETQ. The length of the CDR3 is 14 residues. The ends were cut back, 0 bases at V and 5 bases at J, with 12 bases in the middle. CDR3 DNA (partial): TGCGCCAGCAGCTTGGTCATGGACACCCACGAG. As protein: CASSLVMDTHE. The complete CDR3 reads CASSLVMDTHEQYF.

Concerning this clone itself: The read comes to an end 3 residues before the CDR3 does, leaving the germline J gene to fill in the end. V and J are TRBV7-9 and TRBJ1-4; no definite D call. Germline V gives CDR1 SEHNR, CDR2 FQNEAQ (reference sequence). This CDR3 is 13 amino acids long. CDR3 protein: CASSSNTNSPLFF. The sequenced part of the CDR3 DNA is TGTGCCAGCAGCTCGAACACCAATTCACCA.

Note on this clone: The CDR3 is cut off 3 residues early in the read; its end comes from the germline J gene. The genes are TRBV7-8 and TRBJ2-5; the match to TRBD2 covers 9 bases. Trimming at V came to 5 bases and at J to 0 bases, leaving 7 bases not matched to a gene. CDR1 SGHVS and CDR2 FQNEAQ come from the germline V gene. CDR3 length: 16 residues. The CDR3 sequence is CASSPLAGVNQETQYF. The CDR3 bases that were read are TGTGCCAGCAGCCCATTAGCGGGGGTTAACCAAGAGACC.

About this clone itself: Coverage ceases 3 residues before the CDR3 finishes, and the germline J gene fills in the end. V is TRBV7-9 and J is TRBJ1-1; D might be TRBD1 (6 bases). Germline CDR1 reads SEHNR; CDR2 reads FQNEAQ (reference sequence). The CDR3 contains 14 residues. The CDR3 bases that were read are TGTGCCAGCAGCTTAGCACTGGGGGCCAACGTA. Its translation is CASSLALGANV. The full-length CDR3 reads as CASSLALGANVAFF. The entire variable domain, with the rest obtained from reference TRBV7-9 and TRBJ1-1, is as follows: DTGVSQNPRHKITKRGQNVTFRCDPISEHNRLYWYRQTLGQGPEFLTYFQNEAQLEKSRLLSDRFSAERPKGSFSTLEIQRTEQGDSAMYLCASSLALGANVAFFGQGTRLTVV.

As concerns this clone: The read ends 3 residues early relative to the CDR3; the germline J gene fills the gap. This rearrangement joins TRBV20-1 to TRBJ2-7, with D tentatively TRBD2 (7 bases). Trimming took off 2 bases at V and 0 bases at J, with 17 bases between the two ends. CDR1 is DFQATT, CDR2 SNEGSKA, per germline (reference sequence). The CDR3 sequence is 16 residues long. CDR3 DNA, as far as it was read: TGCAGTGCTAGACCCCTAGGGGGGGGGAGCTCCTACGAG. It is translated as CSARPLGGGSSYE. From start to end, the CDR3 is CSARPLGGGSSYEQYF.

On this clone itself: The read falls 3 residues short of the CDR3 end, and the missing part is taken from the germline J gene. The genes are TRBV6-2 or TRBV6-3 and TRBJ2-7; 9 bases are a match to TRBD1. CDR1 is MNHEY, CDR2 SVGEGT, per germline. Trimming removed 0 bases from V and 5 bases from J; junction bases left unmatched: 5. CDR3 length: 15 residues. CDR3 DNA, as far as it was read: TGTGCCAGCAGTTACTCGGGACAGGGTAACCACGAG. It specifies CASSYSGQGNHE. The whole CDR3 region reads CASSYSGQGNHEQYF.

As to this clone: The CDR3 end falls 3 residues outside the read, so it is completed with the germline J gene. The chain recombines TRBV13 with TRBJ1-6; 10 bases agree with TRBD1. With 5 bases clipped from V and 9 bases from J, the junction kept 22 bases outside the gene matches. This CDR3 contains 20 residues. The germline CDR1 and CDR2 sequences are PRHDT and FYEKMQ (reference sequence). The CDR3 bases that were read are TGTGCCAGCAGCCAGCGAAGACCGGGACAGGGGAATTCACTGGGTTCACCC. As protein: CASSQRRPGQGNSLGSP. The whole CDR3 protein is CASSQRRPGQGNSLGSPLHF.

For this clone: Coverage ceases 3 residues before the CDR3 finishes, and the germline J gene fills in the end. The rearrangement uses TRBV18 and TRBJ1-6; D remains ambiguous. Germline assignment: CDR1 KGHSH and CDR2 LQKENI. Deletions cut 3 bases from V and 2 bases from J, with 8 bases between. The CDR3 consists of 15 residues. The CDR3 DNA, read in part, is TGTGCCAGCTCACCGAGCGATACCTATAATTCACCC. As protein: CASSPSDTYNSP. The entire CDR3 protein reads CASSPSDTYNSPLHF. Full variable domain (rest looked up from reference TRBV18 and TRBJ1-6): NAGVMQNPRHLVRRRGQEARLRCSPMKGHSHVYWYRQLPEEGLKFMVYLQKENIIDESGMPKERFSAEFPKEGPSILRIQQVVRGDSAAYFCASSPSDTYNSPLHFGNGTRLTVT.

Comments on this clone: The CDR3 goes on 3 residues after the read ends, and that part is filled in from the germline J gene. This chain links TRBV19 with TRBJ1-1; D is perhaps TRBD1 (6 bases). Trimming stripped 6 bases from V and 0 bases from J, with 11 bases between. CDR3 size: 14 residues. Germline V CDR1 and CDR2: LNHDA, SQIVND (reference sequence). CDR3 DNA (partial): TGTGCCAGTAGGGCCGGACAGATGAACACTGAA. It yields the protein CASRAGQMNTE. The CDR3 as a whole reads CASRAGQMNTEAFF.

With respect to this clone: The CDR3 end is not reached by the read, which stops 3 residues before it; the germline J gene fills it in. The J gene is TRBJ1-2, the V gene TRBV5-6; D is unresolved. CDR1 is SGHDT, CDR2 YYEEEE, per germline. Trimming removed 4 bases at V and 3 bases at J, with 16 bases between. The CDR3 totals 15 residues. The chain's CDR3 is CASSLPGRDDYGYTF. Incomplete CDR3 DNA: TGTGCCAGCAGCCTTCCGGGTCGTGACGACTATGGC.

Of note for this clone: The read gets to within 3 residues of the CDR3 end, and the germline J gene fills in the rest. The rearrangement joins TRBV4-1 to TRBJ1-5; no clear D gene. Per germline, CDR1 MGHRA and CDR2 YSYEKL. The CDR3 extends over 15 amino acids. V was clipped by 0 bases and J by 0 bases, with 6 bases between them. Partial CDR3 DNA: TGCGCCAGCAGCCAAGATCTAAATAGCAATCAGCCC. Residues: CASSQDLNSNQP. The complete CDR3 sequence is CASSQDLNSNQPQHF.

Notes on this clone: The sequenced fragment ends 3 residues before the CDR3 boundary, so the rest is inferred from the germline J gene. This chain links TRBV19 with TRBJ2-1; TRBD2 agrees at 10 bases. CDR1 is LNHDA, CDR2 SQIVND, per germline (reference sequence). This CDR3 spans 15 amino acids. V dropped 3 bases and J dropped 7; count of bases not matched to a gene: 6. The DNA read from the CDR3 is TGTGCCAGTAGTATTGCGGCTAGCGGGGGTAATGAG. This translates into CASSIAASGGNE. The CDR3 reads in full as CASSIAASGGNEQFF.

About this clone itself: With the read ending 3 residues before the CDR3 end, the germline J gene is used to fill in that end. V and J are TRBV19 and TRBJ1-2, with D possibly being TRBD1 (5 bases). The CDR3 is made up of 14 amino acids. Germline V lookup: CDR1 LNHDA, CDR2 SQIVND (reference sequence). Partial CDR3 DNA: TGTGCCACTCGGGGGATGGTAGAGTCCAATGAC. It translates to CATRGMVESND. The whole CDR3 protein reads CATRGMVESNDYTF.

Comment on this clone: Read data end 3 residues before the CDR3 end; the end is taken from the germline J gene. This same CDR3 is encoded by further DNA sequences in the sample. The chain links TRBV5-1 to TRBJ1-1; the match to TRBD1 covers 7 bases. Unmatched junction bases numbered 7, after V lost 0 bases and J lost 2 bases. Germline V gene data show CDR1 as SGHRS and CDR2 as YFSETQ. CDR3 length equals 16 residues. Incomplete CDR3 DNA: TGCGCCAGCAGCTTGGATTTGGCAGGGGGAAACACTGAA. Translating it yields CASSLDLAGGNTE. The CDR3 reads in full as CASSLDLAGGNTEAFF.

Note on this clone: The read terminates 3 residues ahead of where the CDR3 ends, so the germline J gene completes it. V usage is TRBV7-3 and J usage is TRBJ1-1; possible D gene TRBD1, 5 bases. From germline, CDR1 is SGHTA and CDR2 FQGTGA. The CDR3 extends over 12 amino acids. CDR3 loop: CASSLAGGEAFF. The part of the CDR3 DNA that was read is TGTGCCAGCAGCCTAGCCGGGGGAGAA. The full variable domain, completed using reference TRBV7-3 and TRBJ1-1, is GAGVSQTPSNKVTEKGKYVELRCDPISGHTALYWYRQSLGQGPEFLIYFQGTGAADDSGLPNDRFFAVRPEGSVSTLKIQRTERGDSAVYLCASSLAGGEAFFGQGTRLTVV.

Concerning this clone: The observed sequence ends 3 residues before the CDR3 terminus, with the missing tail filled in from the germline J gene. The chain is built from TRBV7-2 and TRBJ2-5; D is unresolved. CDR1 is SGHTA and CDR2 is FQGNSA in the germline V gene. This CDR3 has 14 residues. Trimming left V 2 bases short and J 7 bases short, with 14 bases between. The CDR3 loop reads CASSLLGPGLTQYF. CDR3 DNA, as far as it was read: TGTGCCAGCAGCTTATTGGGTCCAGGTTTGACC.

A remark on this clone: The CDR3 end is not reached by the read, which stops 3 residues before it; the germline J gene fills it in. V is TRBV13 and J is TRBJ1-4, with 8 bases that match TRBD1. Germline CDR1 PRHDT, CDR2 FYEKMQ (reference sequence). The V and J ends lost 5 bases and 6 bases, in that order; junction bases with no gene match: 2. CDR3 length equals 13 residues. CDR3 DNA (partial): TGTGCCAGCAGCGCCAGGGGGCATGAAAAA. Translation: CASSARGHEK. The full CDR3 reads CASSARGHEKLFF.

Notes on this clone: Coverage ceases 3 residues before the CDR3 finishes, and the germline J gene fills in the end. The chain recombines TRBV30 with TRBJ1-2, with a tentative D call TRBD1 (6 bases). Per the germline V gene, CDR1 is GTSNPN and CDR2 is SVGIG (reference sequence). The CDR3 has 13 residues. This CDR3 is CAWSVPGGGGYTF. The part of the CDR3 DNA that was read is TGTGCCTGGAGTGTCCCCGGGGGGGGCGGC.